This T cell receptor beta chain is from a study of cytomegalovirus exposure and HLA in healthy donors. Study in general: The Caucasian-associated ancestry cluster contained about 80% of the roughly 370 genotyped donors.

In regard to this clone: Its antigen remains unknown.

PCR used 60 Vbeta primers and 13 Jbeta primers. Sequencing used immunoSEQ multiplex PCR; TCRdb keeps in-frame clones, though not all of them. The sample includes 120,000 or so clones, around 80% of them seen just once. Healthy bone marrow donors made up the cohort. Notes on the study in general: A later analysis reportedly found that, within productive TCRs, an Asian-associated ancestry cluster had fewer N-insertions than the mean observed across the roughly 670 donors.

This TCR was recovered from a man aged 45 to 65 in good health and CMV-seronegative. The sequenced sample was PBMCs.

The CDR3 protein is CASSPRTGRRSYEQYF. For the CDR3, the DNA is TGTGCCAGCAGTCCCCGGACAGGGAGGAGGTCCTACGAGCAGTACTTC. This chain links TRBV28 with TRBJ2-7, with TRBD1 matching over 8 bases. From germline, CDR1 is MDHEN and CDR2 SYDVKM. With 5 bases clipped from V and 1 base from J, the junction kept 10 bases outside the gene matches. This CDR3 is 16 amino acids long.